This T cell receptor beta chain was sequenced in a study of regulatory T cells in long-lasting Graves disease. CDR3-region Arm-PCR and iRepertoire HTBI primers produced the TCR beta libraries. TCRdb used MiXCR to reprocess the multiplex PCR reads, holding one entry per CDR3 protein. The sample lists some 410,000 distinct CDR3 sequences; roughly 15% were seen once. This clonotype was seen repeatedly, ten times or more. Time point here: newly diagnosed GD, antithyroid drugs for less than 3 months. PBMC RNA was the source of the TCR library. This CDR3 comprises 12 residues. Germline values: CDR1 SEHNR, CDR2 FQNEAQ (reference sequence). The trim removed 5 bases at V and 6 bases at J, leaving 3 bases unmatched. These same data were also listed under a study on T cells in Graves' hyperthyroidism and ophthalmopathy.

The specimen comprised peripheral blood mononuclear cells (PBMCs), sampled at new diagnosis, from a patient treated with antithyroid drugs. The receptor was isolated from a woman aged 25 to 39 with Graves disease. V usage is TRBV7-9 and J usage is TRBJ1-1; 7 bases are shared with TRBD1. Here the CDR3 DNA reads TGTGCCAGCAGCCTAGGGACAGCTGAAGCTTTCTTT. Translating it yields CASSLGTAEAFF.